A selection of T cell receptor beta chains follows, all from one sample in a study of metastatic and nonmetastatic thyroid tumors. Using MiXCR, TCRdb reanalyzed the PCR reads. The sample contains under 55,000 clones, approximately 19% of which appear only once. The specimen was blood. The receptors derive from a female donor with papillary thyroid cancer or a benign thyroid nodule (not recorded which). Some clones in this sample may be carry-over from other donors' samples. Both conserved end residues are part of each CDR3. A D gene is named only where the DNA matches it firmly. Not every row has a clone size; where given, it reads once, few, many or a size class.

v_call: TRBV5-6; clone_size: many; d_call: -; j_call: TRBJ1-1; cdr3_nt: TGTGCCAGCAGCTTGCTACAACAAGCTGAAGCTTTCTTT; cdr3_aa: CASSLLQQAEAFF
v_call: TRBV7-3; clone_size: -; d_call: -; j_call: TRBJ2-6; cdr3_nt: TGTGCCAGCCCCCCGGGTTGGGACTTCTCTGGTGCCAACGTCCTGACTTTC; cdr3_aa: CASPPGWDFSGANVLTF
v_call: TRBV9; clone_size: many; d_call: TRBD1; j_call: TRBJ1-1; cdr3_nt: TGTGCCAGCAGCGCGGAGGGACAGAGCATTCCAGCTTTCTTT; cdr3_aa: CASSAEGQSIPAFF
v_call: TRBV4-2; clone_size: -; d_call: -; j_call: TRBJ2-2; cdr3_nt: TGTGCCAGCAGCCAAGTGGGGGATCTCGCCGGGGAGCTGTTTTTT; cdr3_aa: CASSQVGDLAGELFF
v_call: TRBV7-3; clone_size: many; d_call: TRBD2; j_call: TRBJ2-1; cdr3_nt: TGTGCCAGCAGCGCACATCCTAGCGGTGAGCAGTTCTTC; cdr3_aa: CASSAHPSGEQFF
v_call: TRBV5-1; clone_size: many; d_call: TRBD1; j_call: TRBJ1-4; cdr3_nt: TGCGCCAGCAGGACAGGGGACTATGAAAAACTGTTTTTT; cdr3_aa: CASRTGDYEKLFF
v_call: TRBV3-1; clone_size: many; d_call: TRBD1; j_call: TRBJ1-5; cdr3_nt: TGTGCCAGCAGCCGTGGGACAGCTCAGCCCCAGCATTTT; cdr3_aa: CASSRGTAQPQHF
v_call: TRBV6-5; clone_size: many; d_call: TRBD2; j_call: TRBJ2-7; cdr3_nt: TGTGCCAGCAGTTACTCAGGACTAGCGGCCTACGAGCAGTACTTC; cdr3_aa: CASSYSGLAAYEQYF
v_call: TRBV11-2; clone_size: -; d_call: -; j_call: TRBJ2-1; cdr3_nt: TGTGCCAGCAGCTCCCCTCGGGGCTTGGGCTACAATGAGCAGTTCTTC; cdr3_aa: CASSSPRGLGYNEQFF
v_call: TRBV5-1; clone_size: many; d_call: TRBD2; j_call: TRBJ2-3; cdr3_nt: TGCGCCAGCAGCTCAGACCCAGGCGGGAGTTTTGCAGATACGCAGTATTTT; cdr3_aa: CASSSDPGGSFADTQYF
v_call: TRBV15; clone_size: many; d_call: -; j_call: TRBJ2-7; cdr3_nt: TGTGCCACCAGCACAAGACAGGGAGGAAGGTACGAGCAGTACTTC; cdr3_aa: CATSTRQGGRYEQYF
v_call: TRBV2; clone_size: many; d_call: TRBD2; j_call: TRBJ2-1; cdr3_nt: TGTGCCAGCAGTTATGCGACTAGCGGGCTCTCCTACAATGAGCAGTTCTTC; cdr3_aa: CASSYATSGLSYNEQFF
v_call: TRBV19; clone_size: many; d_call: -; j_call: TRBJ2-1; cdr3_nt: TGTGCCAGTAGTTCTGTGGGATCGGCCTACAATGAGCAGTTCTTC; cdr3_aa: CASSSVGSAYNEQFF
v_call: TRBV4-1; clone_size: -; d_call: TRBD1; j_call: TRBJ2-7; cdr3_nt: TGCGCCATCAGCCAGACAGGGGTCAGCGCCCACGAGCAGTACTTC; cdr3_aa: CAISQTGVSAHEQYF
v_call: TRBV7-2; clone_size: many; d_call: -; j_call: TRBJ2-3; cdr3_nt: TGTGCCAGCAGCTCTGAGACCCTTAGCACAGATACGCAGTATTTT; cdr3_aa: CASSSETLSTDTQYF
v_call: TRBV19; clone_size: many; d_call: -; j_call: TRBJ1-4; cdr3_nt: TGTGCCAGTAACCAGCCCCGGGGGGCGGAACGAGAAAAACTGTTTTTT; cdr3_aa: CASNQPRGAEREKLFF
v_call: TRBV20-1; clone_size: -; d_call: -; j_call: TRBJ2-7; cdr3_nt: TGCAGTGCTAGAGACTTCAGGAACCCCTACGAGCAGTACTTC; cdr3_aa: CSARDFRNPYEQYF
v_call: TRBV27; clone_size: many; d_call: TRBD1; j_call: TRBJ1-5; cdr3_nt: TGTGCCAGCAGTCCGATACCTCAGGGGGATAATCAGCCCCAGCATTTT; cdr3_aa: CASSPIPQGDNQPQHF
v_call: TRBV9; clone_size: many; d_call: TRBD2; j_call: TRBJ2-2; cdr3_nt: TGTGCCAGCAGCCAGCGGGAGAGGATAAACACCGGGGAGCTGTTTTTT; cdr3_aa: CASSQRERINTGELFF
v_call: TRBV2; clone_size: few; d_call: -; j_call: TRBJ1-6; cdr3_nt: TGTGCCAGCATGGTCCAGGGATATAATTCACCCCTCCACTTT; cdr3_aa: CASMVQGYNSPLHF
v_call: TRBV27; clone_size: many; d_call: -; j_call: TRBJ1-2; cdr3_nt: TGTGCCAGCAGCCGGGACGGTTTCTATGGCTACACCTTC; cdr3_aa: CASSRDGFYGYTF
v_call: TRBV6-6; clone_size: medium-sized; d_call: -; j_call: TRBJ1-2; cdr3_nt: TGTGCCAGCAGTTATGTCGTGGGGTATGGCTACACCTTC; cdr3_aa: CASSYVVGYGYTF
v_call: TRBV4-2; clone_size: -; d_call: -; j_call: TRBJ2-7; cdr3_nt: TGTGCCAGCAGCCAACCCGGGGAGTACGAGCAGTACTTC; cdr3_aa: CASSQPGEYEQYF
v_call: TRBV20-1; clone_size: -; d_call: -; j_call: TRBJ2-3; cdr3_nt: TGCAGTGCAGAACAGGGAGGGACAGATACGCAGTATTTT; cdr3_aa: CSAEQGGTDTQYF
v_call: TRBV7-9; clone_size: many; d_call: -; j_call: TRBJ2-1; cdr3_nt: TGTGCCAGCAGCCGGGACCCCCCGGAGAGCTCCTACAATGAGCAGTTCTTC; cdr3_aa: CASSRDPPESSYNEQFF
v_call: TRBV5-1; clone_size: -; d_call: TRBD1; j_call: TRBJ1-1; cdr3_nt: TGCGCCAGCGGCTTGGAGGGGGCGGCGCTGCCGAGGGATGAAGCTTTCTTT; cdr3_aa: CASGLEGAALPRDEAFF
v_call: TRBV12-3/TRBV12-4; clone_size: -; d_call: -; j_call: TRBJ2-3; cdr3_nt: TGTGCCAGCAGTTTAGCGGGACGCACAGATACGCAGTATTTT; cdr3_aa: CASSLAGRTDTQYF
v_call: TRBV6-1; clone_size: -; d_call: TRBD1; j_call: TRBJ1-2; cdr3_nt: TGTGCCAGCAGTGGTACAGGGGTCGACTATGGCTACACCTTC; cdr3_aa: CASSGTGVDYGYTF
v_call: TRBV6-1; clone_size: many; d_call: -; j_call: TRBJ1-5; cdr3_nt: TGTGCCAGCAGTGGCCAAAGAACCAGGGGAGGAGGCAATCAGCCCCAGCATTTT; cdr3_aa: CASSGQRTRGGGNQPQHF
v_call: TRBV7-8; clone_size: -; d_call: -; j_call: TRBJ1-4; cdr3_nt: TGTGCCAGCATCTCTCTGGGACATGCTAATGAAAAACTGTTTTTT; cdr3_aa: CASISLGHANEKLFF
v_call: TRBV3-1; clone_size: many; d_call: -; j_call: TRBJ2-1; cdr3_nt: TGTGCCAGCAGCCCCGGGACCCTCGGAGCCTTGTTCTTC; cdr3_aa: CASSPGTLGALFF
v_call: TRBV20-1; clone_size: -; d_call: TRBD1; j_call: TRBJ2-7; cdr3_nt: TGCAGTGCTTCTGCCGTCTACAGGGGTGGGTATGATCAGTACTTC; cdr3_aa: CSASAVYRGGYDQYF
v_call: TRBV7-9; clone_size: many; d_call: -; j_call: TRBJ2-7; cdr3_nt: TGTGCCAGCAGCTTAGTGGGCGAGCAGTACTTC; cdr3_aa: CASSLVGEQYF